This T cell receptor beta chain is from a study of glioma-infiltrating T cells after dendritic cell vaccination. Fresh-frozen tumor tissue and more than two years of survival data were available for all. Assay: immunoSEQ multiplex PCR; the TCRdb copy retains only in-frame clones and omits some. The data show approximately 84,000 clones, with more than 75% seen just once and less than 20% held by the top ten. The origin of this receptor is a human donor with glioblastoma. Sequences were derived from blood, sampled before dendritic cell vaccination.

The CDR3 bases are TGTGCCAGCAGCCAAACGCTCCACTCGACCGGGACAGGGGGTCGGTACTTC. Translation: CASSQTLHSTGTGGRYF. The rearrangement links TRBV2 to TRBJ2-7; 11 nucleotides agree with TRBD1. Germline trimming cut 6 bases from V and 12 bases from J; bases unmatched to any gene: 22. This CDR3 has 17 residues. Germline-derived CDR1 and CDR2 are SNHLY and FYNNEI. The full variable domain, in which reference TRBV2 and TRBJ2-7 provide the parts outside the CDR3, is EPEVTQTPSHQVTQMGQEVILRCVPISNHLYFYWYRQILGQKVEFLVSFYNNEISEKSEIFDDQFSVERPDGSNFTLKIRSTKLEDSAMYFCASSQTLHSTGTGGRYFGPGTRLTVT.